The 2 T cell receptor beta chains listed next were all sequenced from one sample in a study of CD8+ T cells in alopecia areata (dated by TCRdb to 2017 to 2018). The library was built by means of the immunoSEQ multiplex PCR assay. To provide template for TCR sequencing, every sample had RNA extracted and reverse transcribed into cDNA. The clones in this table, taken by TCRdb from immuneACCESS, are in-frame only. Not every clone is retained; where verified, under half of the shortfall comes from an unresolved V gene, and the cause of the rest is unknown. This sample is represented by around 1,700 clones, with no singletons among them. The ten top clones hold roughly 32% of the sample. The time point label for this specimen denotes: mouse skin 6 weeks after grafting, around onset of hair loss. The sequencing used skin, collected at week 6. The receptors shown here come from a C3H/HeJ mouse with alopecia areata. These mice carry the MHC haplotype H2-k.

A few counts support this clone. Gene names denote mouse genes. The DNA ends 4 residues before the CDR3 does, and the rest of the CDR3 is filled in from the germline J gene. V and J are TRBV1 and TRBJ1-1; weak D call: TRBD1 (6 bases). Germline-derived CDR1 and CDR2 are NSQYPW and LRSPGD (reference sequence). Trimming removed 0 bases at V and 3 bases at J, with 14 bases between. This CDR3 has 16 residues. The CDR3 sequence is CTCSADVQGRYTEVFF. CDR3 DNA, as far as it was read: TGCACCTGCAGTGCAGATGTCCAGGGGAGATACACA. Based on the CDR3 plus reference TRBV1 and TRBJ1-1, the full variable domain is VTLLEQNPRWRLVPRGQAVNLRCILKNSQYPWMSWYQQDLQKQLQWLFTLRSPGDKEVKSLPGADYLATRVTDTELRLQVANMSQGRTLYCTCSADVQGRYTEVFFGKGTRLTVV.

By frequency in the sample, this clone is medium-sized. Each gene name is a mouse one. The read ends 4 residues shy of where the CDR3 ends; the end is completed using the germline J gene. This sample includes further DNA sequences coding for the same CDR3. This chain connects TRBV13-2 to TRBJ2-5; TRBD2 matches at 9 bases. The germline V gene encodes CDR1 NNHNN and CDR2 SYGAGS (reference sequence). The CDR3 has 14 amino acids. V lost 3 bases and J lost 2; bases outside the gene matches: 1. The chain's CDR3 is CASGGTGVQDTQYF. The CDR3 bases that were read are TGTGCCAGCGGTGGGACTGGGGTCCAAGAC.